One T cell receptor (beta chain) is described in this entry. The antigen is unknown. The library came from three nested PCR rounds adapted from ARM-PCR protocols. MiXCR was run by TCRdb on the multiplex PCR reads, yielding one entry per CDR3 protein. The sample has over 100,000 distinct CDR3 sequences, roughly 80% seen once. Deletions cut 0 bases from V and 5 bases from J, with 16 bases between. This CDR3 is built from 16 residues. CDR1 is MGHRA and CDR2 is YSYEKL in the germline V gene. This entry is derived from a study of tumor and adjacent non-tumor tissue in lung cancer. Across the whole study: Samples averaged approximately 3.9 million productive TCRbeta reads each.

This sample's RNA came from whole unsorted tissue. Study-wide results and caveats: Compared with tumor, normal lung showed significantly lower TCR diversity.

The receptor was derived from a woman aged 55-70 years with non-small cell lung cancer. This chain joins TRBV4-1 and TRBJ1-2; no definite D call. Input material: lung tumor tissue. CDR3 nucleotides: TGCGCCAGCAGCCAAGAGTTCCTGACTGTGGGGTATGGCTACACCTTC. Translation gives CASSQEFLTVGYGYTF.